This T cell receptor beta chain was documented in a study of T cells in Graves' hyperthyroidism and ophthalmopathy. Researchers barred patients who had uncontrolled infection, other autoimmune disease, pregnancy or lactation. Blood sampling occurred at first hyperthyroidism diagnosis, ahead of any ophthalmopathy symptoms. The CDR3 is made up of 12 amino acids. V shed 1 base and J shed 9 bases, with 9 bases lying between them. Germline V gene lookup returns CDR1 SGHDN and CDR2 FVKESK. This clonotype was picked up many times. Its specificity is not known. Regions amplified from RNA transcripts were the TCR beta CDR3 regions. First-round RT-PCR of the TCR CDR3 relied on the HTBI primer set. TCRdb reprocessed the multiplex PCR reads with MiXCR, giving one entry per CDR3 protein. This sample has hundreds of thousands of distinct CDR3 sequences, with less than 30% found just once. Study-wide results and caveats: Most expanded thyroid clonotypes above 0.001 also appeared in blood.

The clonotype was recovered from a man between 35 and 55 years old with Graves' hyperthyroidism that later progressed to Graves' ophthalmopathy. This rearrangement joins TRBV14 to TRBJ1-1; D gene unclear. Sequenced sample: blood. Here the CDR3 DNA reads TGTGCCAGCAGCCAAGGGAAACGTAAAGCTTTCTTT. Encoded protein: CASSQGKRKAFF. Full variable domain (outside the CDR3, taken from reference TRBV14 and TRBJ1-1): EAGVTQFPSHSVIEKGQTVTLRCDPISGHDNLYWYRRVMGKEIKFLLHFVKESKQDESGMPNNRFLAERTGGTYSTLKVQPAELEDSGVYFCASSQGKRKAFFGQGTRLTVV.